This TCR beta chain was documented in a study of T-cell reconstitution after alpha-beta-depleted transplantation in children (dated by TCRdb to about 2016). With regard to the full study: Using TCR repertoire profiling, the study followed T-cell immune reconstitution in a quantitative way in children after TCRalphabeta/CD19-depleted allogeneic hematopoietic cell transplantation.

What the study reported, not specific to this receptor: Hyperexpanded clone frequencies declined over subsequent months; after one year, T-cell counts and TCRbeta diversity were mostly attributed to newly produced T cells. About two months after transplant, the apparently early recovery of alphabetaT-cell counts reportedly depended on just several hundred clones that had expanded rapidly and came from non-depleted graft cells. In some patients, the high TCRbeta diversity seen at day 60 was put down to recipient T cells and intrathymic progenitors that had survived conditioning.

Interpreted using the paper, the treatment or condition label stands for: allogeneic hematopoietic cell transplantation with graft depleted of TCRalphabeta T cells and CD19 B cells. The children who served as transplant recipients had been given grafts of TCRalphabeta/CD19-depleted allogeneic hematopoietic cells. This clonotype was detected a few times. Its antigen is still unknown. Base qualities were left out, and no much larger clone turns up one base away. The germline V gene provides CDR1 KGHSH and CDR2 LQKENI. The V end loses 3 bases and the J end loses 0 bases, and a stretch of 21 bases separates them. From its cysteine to its phenylalanine, the CDR3 spans 18 amino acids. Only the CDR3 part of the read is kept: 54 bases, read in frame from the first base. Libraries were constructed by PCR. Sequencing used an Illumina HiSeq 2500. To normalize quantification of the TCRbeta repertoire, the TCR libraries were built with molecular barcoding that relied on unique molecular identifiers. TCRdb took the public reads, trimmed them with fastp at Q25, ran MiXCR for clone calling and kept in-frame beta chains. One record per CDR3 amino acid sequence lists the most common genes and DNA. The sample table records 750,000 to 950,000 distinct CDR3 sequences; less than 20% of these occur just once. Roughly 4.8% of the sample belongs to the ten largest clones.

Sample: PBMCs, mostly from graft donor cells, taken 360 days after TCRalphabeta/CD19-depleted stem cell transplant. This TCR was sampled from a male patient aged 10 to 17 who had a stem cell transplant for acute lymphoblastic leukemia, so the T cells may come from the graft donor. In this chain, TRBV18 is recombined with TRBJ2-7; the D gene could be either TRBD1 or TRBD2, each agreeing at 6 bases. The CDR3 reads CASSPRGASAISSYEQYF. The DNA sequence reads TGTGCCAGCTCACCTAGGGGGGCTTCGGCGATTAGCTCCTACGAGCAGTACTTC.